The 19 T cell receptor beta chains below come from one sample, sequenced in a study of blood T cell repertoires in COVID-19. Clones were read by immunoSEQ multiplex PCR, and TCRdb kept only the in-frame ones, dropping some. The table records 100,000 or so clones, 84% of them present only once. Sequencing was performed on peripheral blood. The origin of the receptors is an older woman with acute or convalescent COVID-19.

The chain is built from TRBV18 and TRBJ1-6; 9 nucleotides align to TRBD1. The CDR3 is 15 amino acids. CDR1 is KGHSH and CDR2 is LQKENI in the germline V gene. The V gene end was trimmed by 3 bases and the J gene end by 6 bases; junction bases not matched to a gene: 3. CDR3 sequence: CASSPGTGINSPLHF. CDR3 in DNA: TGTGCCAGCTCACCCGGGACAGGGATTAATTCACCCCTCCACTTT.

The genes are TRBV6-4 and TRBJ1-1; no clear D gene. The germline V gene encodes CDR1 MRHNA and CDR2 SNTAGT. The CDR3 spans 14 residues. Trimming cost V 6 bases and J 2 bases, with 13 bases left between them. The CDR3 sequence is CASSPESVNTEAFF. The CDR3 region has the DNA TGTGCCAGCAGCCCCGAGTCGGTTAACACTGAAGCTTTCTTT.

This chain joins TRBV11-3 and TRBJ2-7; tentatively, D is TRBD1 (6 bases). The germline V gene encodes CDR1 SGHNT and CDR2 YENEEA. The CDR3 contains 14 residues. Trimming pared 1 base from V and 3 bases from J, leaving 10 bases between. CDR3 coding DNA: TGTGCCAGCAGCTTAGGGGGCAGGGGCTACGAGCAGTACTTC. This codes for CASSLGGRGYEQYF.

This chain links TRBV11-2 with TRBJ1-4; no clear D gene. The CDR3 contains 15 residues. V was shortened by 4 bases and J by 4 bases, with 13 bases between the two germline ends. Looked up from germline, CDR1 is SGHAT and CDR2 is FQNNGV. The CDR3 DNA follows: TGTGCCAGCAGCTGGGGTTGGGCGGGTAATGAAAAACTGTTTTTT. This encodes CASSWGWAGNEKLFF.

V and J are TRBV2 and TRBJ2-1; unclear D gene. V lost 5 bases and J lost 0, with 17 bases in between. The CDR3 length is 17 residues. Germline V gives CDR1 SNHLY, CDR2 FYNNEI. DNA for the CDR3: TGTGCCAGCAGTCGTTTAATTCTCCCGGGCTCCTACAATGAGCAGTTCTTC. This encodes CASSRLILPGSYNEQFF. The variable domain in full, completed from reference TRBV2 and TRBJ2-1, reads EPEVTQTPSHQVTQMGQEVILRCVPISNHLYFYWYRQILGQKVEFLVSFYNNEISEKSEIFDDQFSVERPDGSNFTLKIRSTKLEDSAMYFCASSRLILPGSYNEQFFGPGTRLTVL.

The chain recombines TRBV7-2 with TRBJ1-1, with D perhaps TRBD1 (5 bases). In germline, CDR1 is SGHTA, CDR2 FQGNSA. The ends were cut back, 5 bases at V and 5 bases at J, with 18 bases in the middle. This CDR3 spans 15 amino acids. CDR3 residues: CASSLRLGEGTEAFF. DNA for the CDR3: TGTGCCAGCAGCCTACGATTGGGGGAGGGGACTGAAGCTTTCTTT.

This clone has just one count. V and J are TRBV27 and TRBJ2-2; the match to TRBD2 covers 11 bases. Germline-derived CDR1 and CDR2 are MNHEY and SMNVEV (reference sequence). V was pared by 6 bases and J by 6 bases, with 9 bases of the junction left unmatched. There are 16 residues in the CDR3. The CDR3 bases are TGTGCCAGCAGCTTGGTTAGCGGGGGGGGCCCCGGGGAGCTGTTTTTT. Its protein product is CASSLVSGGGPGELFF.

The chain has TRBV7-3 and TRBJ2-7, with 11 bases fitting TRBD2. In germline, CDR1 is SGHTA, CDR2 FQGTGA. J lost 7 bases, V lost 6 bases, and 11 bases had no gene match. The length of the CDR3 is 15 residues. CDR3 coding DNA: TGTGCCAGCAGTTCCTCGGGACTAGCGGACAGTGAGCAGTACTTC. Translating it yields CASSSSGLADSEQYF.

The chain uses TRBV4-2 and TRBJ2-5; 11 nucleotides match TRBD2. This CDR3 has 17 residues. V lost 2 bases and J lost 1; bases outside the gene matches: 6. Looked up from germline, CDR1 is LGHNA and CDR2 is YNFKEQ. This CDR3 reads CASSQTLSGGAQETQYF. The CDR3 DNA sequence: TGTGCCAGCAGCCAAACTCTTAGCGGGGGGGCCCAAGAGACCCAGTACTTC.

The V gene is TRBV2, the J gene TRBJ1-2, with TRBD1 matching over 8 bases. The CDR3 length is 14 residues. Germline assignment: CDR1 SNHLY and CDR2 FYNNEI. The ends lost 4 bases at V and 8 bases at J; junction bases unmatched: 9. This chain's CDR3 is CASSGTGPSVGYTF. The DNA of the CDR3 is TGTGCCAGCAGTGGGACAGGGCCCTCGGTCGGCTACACCTTC.

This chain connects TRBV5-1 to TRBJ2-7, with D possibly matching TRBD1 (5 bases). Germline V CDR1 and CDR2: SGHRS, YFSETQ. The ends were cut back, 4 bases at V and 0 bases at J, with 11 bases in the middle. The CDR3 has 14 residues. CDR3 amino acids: CASSPRQTSYEQYF. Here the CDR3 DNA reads TGCGCCAGCAGCCCCAGACAGACCTCCTACGAGCAGTACTTC.

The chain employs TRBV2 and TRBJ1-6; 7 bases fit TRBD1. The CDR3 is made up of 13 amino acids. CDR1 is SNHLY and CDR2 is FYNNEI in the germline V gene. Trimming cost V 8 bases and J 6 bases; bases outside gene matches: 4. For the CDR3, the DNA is TGTGCCAGCGTGGGACAGCGTAATTCACCCCTCCACTTT. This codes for CASVGQRNSPLHF. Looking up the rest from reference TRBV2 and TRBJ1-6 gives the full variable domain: EPEVTQTPSHQVTQMGQEVILRCVPISNHLYFYWYRQILGQKVEFLVSFYNNEISEKSEIFDDQFSVERPDGSNFTLKIRSTKLEDSAMYFCASVGQRNSPLHFGNGTRLTVT.

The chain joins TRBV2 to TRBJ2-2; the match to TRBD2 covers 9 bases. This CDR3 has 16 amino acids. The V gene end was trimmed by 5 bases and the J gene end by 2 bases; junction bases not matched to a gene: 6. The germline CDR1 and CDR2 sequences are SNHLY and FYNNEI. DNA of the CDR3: TGTGCCAGCAGTCGTACTAGCGGGCGAAACACCGGGGAGCTGTTTTTT. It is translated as CASSRTSGRNTGELFF.

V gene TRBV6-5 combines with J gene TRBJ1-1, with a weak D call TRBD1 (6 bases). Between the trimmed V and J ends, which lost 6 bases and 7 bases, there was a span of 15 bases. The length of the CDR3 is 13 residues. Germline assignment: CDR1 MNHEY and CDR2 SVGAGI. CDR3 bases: TGTGCCAGCAGGCGTCAGGGGAAGGGTGAAGCTTTCTTT. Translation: CASRRQGKGEAFF.

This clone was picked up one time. The CDR3 DNA sequence: TGTGCCAGCAGCTTATTTCTGGAGACCCAGTACTTC. Protein: CASSLFLETQYF. The V and J genes are TRBV7-9 and TRBJ2-5, with no clear D. V was cut by 2 bases and J by 5 bases, with 6 bases left in between. Germline-derived CDR1 and CDR2 are SEHNR and FQNEAQ (reference sequence). The length of the CDR3 is 12 residues.

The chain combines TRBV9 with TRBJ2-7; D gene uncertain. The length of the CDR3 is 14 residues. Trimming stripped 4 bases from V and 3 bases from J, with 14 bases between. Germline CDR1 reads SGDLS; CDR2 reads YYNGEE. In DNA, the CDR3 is TGTGCCAGCAGCCCCTTAGTGGAGAACTACGAGCAGTACTTC. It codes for CASSPLVENYEQYF.

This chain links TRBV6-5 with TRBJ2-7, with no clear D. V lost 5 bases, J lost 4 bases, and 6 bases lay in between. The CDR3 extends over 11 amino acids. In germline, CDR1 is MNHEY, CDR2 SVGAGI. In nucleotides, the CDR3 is TGTGCCAGCAGTACCGGTTACGAGCAGTACTTC. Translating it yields CASSTGYEQYF.

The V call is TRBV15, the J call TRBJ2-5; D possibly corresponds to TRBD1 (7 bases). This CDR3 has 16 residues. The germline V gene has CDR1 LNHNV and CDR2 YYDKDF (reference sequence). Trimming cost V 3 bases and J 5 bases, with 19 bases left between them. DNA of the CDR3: TGTGCCACCAGCAGGGGTAGGGACAGCCGGGGGGAGACCCAGTACTTC. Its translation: CATSRGRDSRGETQYF.

CDR3 amino acids: CASSGVDNEKLFF. CDR3 DNA: TGCGCCAGTAGCGGGGTCGATAATGAAAAACTGTTTTTT. This sequence joins TRBV10-1 and TRBJ1-4; unclear D gene. The CDR3 loop spans 13 amino acids. Germline-derived CDR1 and CDR2 are WNHNN and SYGVQD (reference sequence). Trimming took 9 bases from V and 4 from J, leaving 12 bases between them.